A selection of T cell receptor beta chains follows, all from one sample in a study of blood T cell repertoires in COVID-19. Data came from immunoSEQ multiplex PCR; TCRdb stores just in-frame clones and leaves some out. The sample lists around 140,000 clones, more than 75% seen once, with about 11% in the top ten. The sequenced sample was PBMCs or T cells enriched from blood (not recorded which). Source of these receptors: a man between 60 and 75 years old who had recovered from COVID-19. Both conserved end residues are part of each CDR3. The D gene is left open where the match is weak. Rows give clone size only sometimes, using once, few, many, or a class for an expanded clone.

D gene,clone size,V gene,J gene,CDR3 protein,CDR3 DNA
TRBD2,once,TRBV5-1,TRBJ2-3,CASSLMAGGPDTQYF,TGCGCCAGCAGCTTGATGGCGGGGGGGCCCGATACGCAGTATTTT
TRBD1,few,TRBV14,TRBJ1-1,CASSETGIEAFF,TGTGCCAGCAGCGAGACAGGGATTGAAGCTTTCTTT
.,.,TRBV28,TRBJ1-2,CASSLWQNYGYTF,TGTGCCAGCAGTTTATGGCAGAACTATGGCTACACCTTC
TRBD2,.,TRBV19,TRBJ2-1,CASSVQGGGAKYNEQFF,TGTGCCAGTAGTGTCCAAGGCGGGGGGGCGAAATACAATGAGCAGTTCTTC
TRBD2,.,TRBV28,TRBJ2-3,CASIPAGSTDTQYF,TGTGCCAGCATCCCAGCGGGGAGCACAGATACGCAGTATTTT
TRBD1,.,TRBV19,TRBJ2-1,CATLSRGPRSSYNEQFF,TGTGCCACCCTAAGCAGGGGGCCCAGGAGTTCCTACAATGAGCAGTTCTTC
TRBD2,.,TRBV9,TRBJ2-2,CASSVATSGRGTGELFF,TGTGCCAGCAGCGTAGCGACTAGCGGGAGAGGGACCGGGGAGCTGTTTTTT
TRBD2,.,TRBV19,TRBJ2-5,CASSIGGGKETQYF,TGTGCCAGTAGTATAGGGGGAGGGAAAGAGACCCAGTACTTC
.,.,TRBV5-4,TRBJ1-4,CASSPGIATNEKLFF,TGTGCCAGCAGTCCAGGGATTGCAACTAATGAAAAACTGTTTTTT
.,.,TRBV7-9,TRBJ1-5,CASSLYALGHQPGPQHF,TGTGCCAGCAGCTTATATGCCCTGGGACACCAGCCAGGGCCCCAGCATTTT
.,.,TRBV6-4,TRBJ1-2,CASSEQGGRGYTF,TGTGCCAGCAGTGAACAGGGAGGGCGAGGCTACACCTTC
TRBD1,.,TRBV29-1,TRBJ2-7,CSVEARPTGGSSYEQYF,TGCAGCGTTGAAGCTCGACCAACAGGGGGGAGCTCCTACGAGCAGTACTTC
TRBD1,.,TRBV29-1,TRBJ2-3,CSAGQGPSTQYF,TGCAGCGCGGGACAGGGTCCCTCGACGCAGTATTTT
.,once,TRBV11-2,TRBJ1-4,CASSWERTTNEKLFF,TGTGCCAGCAGCTGGGAGAGAACAACTAATGAAAAACTGTTTTTT
.,.,TRBV5-4,TRBJ1-1,CASSSQGYTEAFF,TGTGCCAGCAGCTCACAGGGCTACACTGAAGCTTTCTTT
.,.,TRBV11-3,TRBJ2-7,CASSLESGAYEQYF,TGTGCCAGCAGCTTAGAGTCAGGGGCCTACGAGCAGTACTTC
TRBD1,.,TRBV28,TRBJ1-5,CASSQGGEGLDQPQHF,TGTGCCAGCAGCCAAGGGGGCGAGGGATTGGATCAGCCCCAGCATTTT
TRBD1,.,TRBV9,TRBJ1-4,CASSDNRDRNEKLFF,TGTGCCAGCAGCGACAACCGGGACAGGAATGAAAAACTGTTTTTT
TRBD2,.,TRBV11-2,TRBJ2-1,CASTLKAGIAYNEQFF,TGTGCCAGCACCTTAAAAGCGGGGATCGCCTACAATGAGCAGTTCTTC
TRBD1,.,TRBV29-1,TRBJ1-2,CSVEGRGQLYGYTF,TGCAGCGTTGAGGGCAGGGGGCAATTGTATGGCTACACCTTC
TRBD1,.,TRBV18,TRBJ1-6,CASSRLDRGASYNSPLHF,TGTGCCAGCTCCCGTTTAGACAGGGGAGCATCCTATAATTCACCCCTCCACTTT
TRBD2,.,TRBV3-1/TRBV3-2,TRBJ2-3,CASRIAGGGTDTQYF,TGTGCCAGCAGGATAGCCGGGGGGGGTACAGATACGCAGTATTTT
.,.,TRBV5-1,TRBJ2-5,CASSLPGLQETQYF,TGCGCCAGCAGCTTGCCAGGGCTACAAGAGACCCAGTACTTC
.,.,TRBV7-2,TRBJ2-3,CASKGRGTDTQYF,TGTGCCAGCAAGGGCAGGGGCACAGATACGCAGTATTTT
.,.,TRBV11-1,TRBJ2-7,CASSVYEGHSYEQYF,TGTGCCAGCAGCGTATATGAGGGTCACAGCTACGAGCAGTACTTC
TRBD1,.,TRBV18,TRBJ1-3,CASSPDRGSGGNTIYF,TGTGCCAGCTCACCGGACAGGGGGTCGGGTGGAAACACCATATATTTT
.,.,TRBV9,TRBJ2-3,CASSADWAGLPTIADTQYF,TGTGCCAGCAGCGCCGACTGGGCGGGACTCCCCACGATCGCAGATACGCAGTATTTT
.,once,TRBV4-1,TRBJ1-4,CASSQDPGVANEKLFF,TGCGCCAGCAGCCAAGATCCCGGGGTCGCTAATGAAAAACTGTTTTTT
TRBD1,.,TRBV30,TRBJ1-2,CAWSPPGTGGARSRGYTF,TGTGCCTGGAGCCCCCCCGGGACAGGTGGGGCCCGGAGTCGCGGCTACACCTTC
.,.,TRBV3-1/TRBV3-2,TRBJ1-4,CASSQTRDAEKLFF,TGTGCCAGCAGCCAAACCCGGGATGCGGAAAAACTGTTTTTT
.,.,TRBV19,TRBJ1-5,CASRWTGSNQPQHF,TGTGCCAGTAGATGGACTGGGAGCAATCAGCCCCAGCATTTT
TRBD1,.,TRBV7-3,TRBJ1-1,CASRATGDTEAFF,TGTGCCAGCAGGGCTACAGGGGACACTGAAGCTTTCTTT
TRBD1,once,TRBV5-5,TRBJ1-3,CASSLRTGQAPPGNTIYF,TGTGCCAGCAGCTTGAGGACGGGACAGGCCCCACCTGGAAACACCATATATTTT
.,.,TRBV28,TRBJ2-7,CASSEPGQGLAGVRREQYF,TGTGCCAGCAGTGAACCGGGACAGGGATTAGCGGGAGTGCGGCGCGAGCAGTACTTC
.,.,TRBV12-3/TRBV12-4,TRBJ1-2,CASSLWGGYGYTF,TGTGCCAGCAGTTTATGGGGGGGCTATGGCTACACCTTC
TRBD1,.,TRBV10-3,TRBJ1-2,CATRQGITYGYTF,TGTGCCACCCGACAGGGGATTACCTATGGCTACACCTTC
.,.,TRBV7-9,TRBJ1-2,CASSPIGGLGYTF,TGTGCCAGCAGCCCGATCGGCGGGCTCGGCTACACCTTC
.,once,TRBV28,TRBJ2-1,CASSFTWVGGEQFF,TGTGCCAGCAGTTTCACCTGGGTAGGGGGTGAGCAGTTCTTC
.,.,TRBV19,TRBJ1-4,CASSISGPGGNEKLFF,TGTGCCAGTAGTATCTCCGGGCCCGGGGGTAATGAAAAACTGTTTTTT
.,.,TRBV4-1,TRBJ1-1,CASSQVEWSETEIF,TGCGCCAGCAGCCAAGTTGAGTGGTCTGAGACAGAAATCTTT
.,.,TRBV24-1,TRBJ2-3,CAPSEDSATDTQYF,TGTGCCCCCTCCGAAGACAGTGCCACAGATACGCAGTATTTT
.,.,TRBV5-8,TRBJ1-2,CASSLARVGGYTF,TGTGCCAGCAGCTTGGCCAGGGTAGGTGGCTACACCTTC